This TCR beta chain was sequenced for a study of blood T cells in healthy people across ages (dated by TCRdb to between 2014 and 2017). About the study as a whole: In model experiments, template switching captured about one uniquely barcoded TCR beta cDNA molecule for every two T cells. The study measured age-related changes in TCR beta repertoire diversity using deep sequencing normalized with unique cDNA molecular identifiers. The donors were divided into four age groups: young (average roughly 15 years), middle-aged (about 41), aged (roughly 66) and long-lived (roughly 88). To avoid experimental bias, donors of different ages were distributed randomly across sequencing lanes. Using the same blood draw, the study looked at two additional independent replicas of 1 million unique cDNA reads for two donors, one aged 18 to 30 and the other aged 80 or older.

A word on this clonotype: Its antigen is not yet known. One base away there is no much larger clone; base qualities are not given.

Summary of the overall study and its limitations: Observed TCR beta diversity per million T cells fell roughly linearly with age, and a significant reduction was already apparent by age roughly 40. Estimates of total diversity based on one million sequenced T cells were regarded as lower bounds and as underestimates. Bulk unsorted PBMC profiling prevented conclusive comparison of naive and antigen-experienced compartments. The percentage of naive T cells measured by flow cytometry correlated strongly with observed TCR beta diversity. Compared with the aged group, the long-lived group had more naive CD4+ T cells, fewer expanded clones and increased TCR diversity, a pattern suggesting age selection. The CMV infection status of donors was not known, potentially confounding age-related changes in expanded clonotypes.

The 39 donors, aged about 6 to 100 years, were systemically healthy Caucasian individuals from Russia. Approximately 9.3 milliliters of peripheral blood were drawn from each donor into EDTA-treated Vacutainer tubes. Ficoll-Paque density-gradient centrifugation was used to isolate PBMCs, with at least 7 million per sample. Trizol reagent was used to extract total RNA from PBMCs, with at least 5 micrograms per sample. Naive CD45RAhigh/CD27high T cell percentages were measured by flow cytometry on a PBMC aliquot from every donor. The CDR3 holds 13 amino acids from the cysteine to the phenylalanine. Left in the record is the CDR3 DNA by itself, 39 bases read in frame from the first base. At the junction V is shortened by 10 bases and J by 1 base, with 13 bases in between. The germline V gene (reference sequence) sets CDR1 to SEHNR and CDR2 to FQNEAQ. Receptor libraries were prepared by 5' RACE. Sequenced on an Illumina HiSeq 2500. A second about 6 to 11 cycle PCR used a sample-barcoded 5' primer and a J-beta primer mix. Each TCR beta cDNA molecule received a unique molecular identifier from a template-switch 5' adaptor carrying 12 random nucleotides. Each sample yielded at least 2.5 million CDR3-containing paired-end reads. First-strand cDNA was synthesized from all RNA with the Mint cDNA synthesis kit, primed by a TRBC-specific oligonucleotide. Following uracil-DNA glycosylase treatment, all cDNA underwent a first 18-cycle PCR with the universal primers M1SS and BC2_uni_R. Turning to the authors' computational methods: Normalization of each sample was performed by random selection of 1 million high-quality reads, each carrying a distinct molecular identifier. Instead of being binned into consensus sequences, reads that shared molecular identifiers were thrown out. MiTCR, set to a Q25 quality threshold and the strictest error-elimination algorithm, was used for CDR3 identification, clonotype clustering and error correction. Lower-bound total TCR beta diversity was estimated with a nonparametric unseen species model using Euler transformation. TCRdb took the public reads, trimmed them with fastp at Q25, ran MiXCR for clone calling and kept in-frame beta chains. Identical CDR3 protein sequences are pooled into one entry, listed with their most common genes and DNA. The V and J calls were determined by TCRdb, not by the authors. This sample gives about 1.5 million distinct CDR3 sequences in total; 35% to 45% of them show up just once. Jointly, the top ten make up roughly 3.7% of the sample.

Material: blood. This TCR derives from a woman between 18 and 30 years old in good health. This chain joins TRBV7-9 to TRBJ1-1; there is no confident call for the D gene. The CDR3 region has the sequence CATRDKENTEAFF. Here is the DNA: TGTGCCACCCGTGACAAAGAGAACACTGAAGCTTTCTTT.